The present entry profiles one TCR beta chain with its context. The antigen remains undetermined. Germline loops: CDR1 DFQATT, CDR2 SNEGSKA (reference sequence). This CDR3 comprises 13 residues. The data were obtained in a study of CXCR3-negative and CXCR3-positive naive CD8 T cells. Study observations and caveats: Hydrophobicity was higher for TRB CDR3s found in CXCR3-positive naive cells than in CXCR3-negative naive cells.

Libraries of TRB cDNA were made by 5' RACE and carried UMIs. TCRdb reprocessed the 5' RACE reads and keeps a single row for each CDR3 protein, giving no DNA. Here the sample table reports some 150,000 distinct CDR3 sequences. The material sequenced was naive CXCR3+ CD8+ T cells from blood. Indicated subset: CD45RO-CCR7+CD27+CD95- naive CD8+ T cells expressing CXCR3 (TNR3+). V usage is TRBV20-1 and J usage is TRBJ1-1; TCRdb outputs TRBD1, but without DNA this stays unchecked. This receptor was obtained from a human donor in good health. Some clones in this sample may be carry-over from other donors' samples. The CDR3: CSARGTLNTEAFF.